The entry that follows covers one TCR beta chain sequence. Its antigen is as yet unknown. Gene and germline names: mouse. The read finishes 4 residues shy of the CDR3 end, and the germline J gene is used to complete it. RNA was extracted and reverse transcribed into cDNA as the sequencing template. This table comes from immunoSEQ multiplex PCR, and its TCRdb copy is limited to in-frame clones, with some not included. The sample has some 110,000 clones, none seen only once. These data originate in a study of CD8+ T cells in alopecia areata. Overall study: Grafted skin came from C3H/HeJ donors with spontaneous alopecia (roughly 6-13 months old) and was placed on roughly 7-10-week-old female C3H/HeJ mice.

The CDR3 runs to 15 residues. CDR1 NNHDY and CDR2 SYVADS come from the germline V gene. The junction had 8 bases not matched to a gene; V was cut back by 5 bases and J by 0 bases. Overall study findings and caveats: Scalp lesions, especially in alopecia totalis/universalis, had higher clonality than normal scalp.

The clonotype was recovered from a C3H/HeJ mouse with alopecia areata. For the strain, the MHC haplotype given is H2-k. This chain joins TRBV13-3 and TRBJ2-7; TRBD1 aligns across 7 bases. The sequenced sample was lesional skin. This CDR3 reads CASRDRTGVSYEQYF. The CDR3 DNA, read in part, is TGTGCCAGCAGAGATCGGACAGGAGTCTCCTAT.